The entry below describes one T cell receptor beta chain. With 7 bases removed from V and 5 bases from J, the gap between germline ends came to 17 bases. Germline V gene data show CDR1 as LNHDA and CDR2 as SQIVND (reference sequence). This CDR3 region has 15 residues. The data stem from a study of cytomegalovirus exposure and HLA in healthy donors. Vbeta (60) and Jbeta (13) primers were used in the PCR. Method: immunoSEQ multiplex PCR; TCRdb's copy keeps in-frame clones and lacks some. Of more than 80,000 clones detected, 76% appear once; the ten largest clones hold under 20%. This clonotype originated in a woman aged 60-75 years in good health and CMV-seropositive. Sequenced material: PBMCs. V gene TRBV19 combines with J gene TRBJ1-4; a possible D gene is TRBD1 (6 bases). CDR3 sequence (DNA): TGTGCCAGTACCCTCCGTGGACAGCTGAATGAAAAACTGTTTTTT. Its translation is CASTLRGQLNEKLFF.